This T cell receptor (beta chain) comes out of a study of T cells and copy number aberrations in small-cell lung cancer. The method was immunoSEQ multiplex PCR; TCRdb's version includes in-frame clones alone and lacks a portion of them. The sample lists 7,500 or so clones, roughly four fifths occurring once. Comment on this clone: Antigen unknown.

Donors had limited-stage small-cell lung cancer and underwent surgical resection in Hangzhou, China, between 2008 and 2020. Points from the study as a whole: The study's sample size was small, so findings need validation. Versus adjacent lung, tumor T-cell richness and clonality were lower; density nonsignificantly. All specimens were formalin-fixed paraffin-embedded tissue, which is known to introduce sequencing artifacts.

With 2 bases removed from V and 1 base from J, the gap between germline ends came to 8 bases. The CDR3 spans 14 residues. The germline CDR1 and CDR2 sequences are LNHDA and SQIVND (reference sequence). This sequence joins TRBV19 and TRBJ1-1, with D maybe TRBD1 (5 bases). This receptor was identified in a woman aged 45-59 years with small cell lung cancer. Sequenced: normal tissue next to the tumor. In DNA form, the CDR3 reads TGTGCCAGTAGTATACAGGGAGGGAACACTGAAGCTTTCTTT. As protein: CASSIQGGNTEAFF.